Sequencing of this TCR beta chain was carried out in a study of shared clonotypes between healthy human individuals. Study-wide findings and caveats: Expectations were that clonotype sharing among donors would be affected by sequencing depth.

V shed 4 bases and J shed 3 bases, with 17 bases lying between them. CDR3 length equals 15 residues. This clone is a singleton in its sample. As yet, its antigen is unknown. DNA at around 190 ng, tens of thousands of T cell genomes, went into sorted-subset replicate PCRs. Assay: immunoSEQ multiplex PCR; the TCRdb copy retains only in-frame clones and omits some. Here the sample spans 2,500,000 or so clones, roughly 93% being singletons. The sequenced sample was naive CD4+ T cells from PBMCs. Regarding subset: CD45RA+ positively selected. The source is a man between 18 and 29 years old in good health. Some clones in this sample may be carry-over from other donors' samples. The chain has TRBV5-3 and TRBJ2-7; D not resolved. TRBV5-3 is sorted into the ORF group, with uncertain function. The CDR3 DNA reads TGTGCCAGAAGCCCCCAGAGTGGGTCCCTCTACGAGCAGTACTTC. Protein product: CARSPQSGSLYEQYF.